This T cell receptor beta chain was identified during a study of shared clonotypes between healthy human individuals. TCRdb keeps only in-frame clones here, not all; method: immunoSEQ multiplex PCR. The data show about 2.3 million clones, 90% to 95% seen once. The CDR3 consists of 13 residues. The V gene lost 5 bases and the J gene lost 3 bases, with 11 bases spanning the gap. In germline, CDR1 is SGHRS, CDR2 YFSETQ. The sequenced sample consisted of naive CD4+ T cells from PBMCs. Subset in this sample: CD45RA+ positively selected. This receptor was taken from a man in his late teens or twenties in good health. Some clones in this sample may be carry-over from other donors' samples. This chain uses TRBV5-1 with TRBJ1-2, with D possibly TRBD1 on 5 matching bases. The CDR3 here is CASRSRVDYGYTF. DNA of the CDR3: TGCGCCAGCAGGAGCAGGGTCGACTATGGCTACACCTTC.